Below are 18 T cell receptor beta chains sequenced from a single sample in a study of beta chain features in type 1 diabetes. Expressed TCRB transcripts were sequenced after all isolated RNA was converted to cDNA. TCRdb keeps only in-frame clones here, not all; method: immunoSEQ multiplex PCR. The repertoire holds roughly 230,000 clones, around 9.6% seen once, with about 0.037% in the top ten. Sequencing was performed on naive CD4+ T cells from blood. The source of these receptors is a young woman in good health.

The V and J genes are TRBV19 and TRBJ2-3, with 8 bases lining up with TRBD2. V was pared by 6 bases and J by 1 base, with 3 bases of the junction left unmatched. CDR1 LNHDA and CDR2 SQIVND come from the germline V gene (reference sequence). This CDR3 is 14 amino acids long. CDR3 amino acids: CASSRGGGTDTQYF. CDR3 bases: TGTGCCAGTAGCCGGGGGGGCGGCACAGATACGCAGTATTTT.

This clone occurred a few times. This chain links TRBV19 with TRBJ2-5, with D maybe TRBD2 (6 bases). Per germline, CDR1 LNHDA and CDR2 SQIVND (reference sequence). V shed 1 base and J shed 5 bases, with 14 bases lying between them. The CDR3 runs to 15 residues. The CDR3, as DNA: TGTGCCAGTAGTATAGCCTTCGGGACTCGGGAGACCCAGTACTTC. Its translation is CASSIAFGTRETQYF.

The chain is built from TRBV2 and TRBJ2-2; D is perhaps TRBD2 (6 bases). CDR1 is SNHLY and CDR2 is FYNNEI in the germline V gene. Between the trimmed V and J ends, which lost 8 bases and 2 bases, there was a span of 12 bases. The CDR3 has 14 amino acids. The DNA for the CDR3 is TGTGCCAGCGGGGCGGGGACCAACACCGGGGAGCTGTTTTTT. This sequence encodes CASGAGTNTGELFF. The entire variable domain, with the rest obtained from reference TRBV2 and TRBJ2-2, is as follows: EPEVTQTPSHQVTQMGQEVILRCVPISNHLYFYWYRQILGQKVEFLVSFYNNEISEKSEIFDDQFSVERPDGSNFTLKIRSTKLEDSAMYFCASGAGTNTGELFFGEGSRLTVL.

This clone appeared a few times. V is TRBV29-1 and J is TRBJ1-1; the match to TRBD1 covers 10 bases. This CDR3 has 15 amino acids. Germline V gene sequence: CDR1 SQVTM, CDR2 ANQGSEA. Trimming cost V 4 bases and J 3 bases; bases outside gene matches: 8. The CDR3 sequence: CSVVRQGAWDTEAFF. In DNA, the CDR3 is TGCAGCGTTGTGAGACAGGGGGCTTGGGACACTGAAGCTTTCTTT.

J is TRBJ2-1 and V is TRBV11-2, with TRBD2 identical over 8 bases. The CDR3 sequence is 15 residues long. Germline V gene lookup returns CDR1 SGHAT and CDR2 FQNNGV. V trimming: 7 bases; J trimming: 3 bases; junction bases outside the gene matches: 8. CDR3 nucleotide sequence: TGTGCCAGCACCGCAGGGCTAGCGGGCTACAATGAGCAGTTCTTC. Translating it yields CASTAGLAGYNEQFF.

This clone has more than one count but fewer than ten. The chain employs TRBV11-2 and TRBJ1-4, with D unresolved. Germline lookup yields CDR1 SGHAT and CDR2 FQNNGV. The CDR3 covers 14 residues. Trimming shortened V by 3 bases and J by 3 bases, and 8 bases separated the two germline ends. CDR3: CASSLGSANEKLFF. CDR3 DNA sequence: TGTGCCAGCAGCTTGGGCAGTGCTAATGAAAAACTGTTTTTT.

The CDR3 coding sequence is TGTGCCAGCAGCTCCGGGACTAGCGGGAGTACCGAGCAGTACTTC. This codes for CASSSGTSGSTEQYF. The chain carries TRBV7-9 and TRBJ2-7, with TRBD2 matching 14 bases. The V gene end was trimmed by 4 bases and the J gene end by 6 bases; junction bases not matched to a gene: 5. The CDR3 sequence is 15 residues long. Looked up from germline, CDR1 is SEHNR and CDR2 is FQNEAQ (reference sequence).

A remark on this clone: Its ends do not fully match the called genes, so a read error is possible. V and J are TRBV5-1 and TRBJ2-3; D is possibly TRBD2 (6 bases). The CDR3 covers 15 residues. CDR1 and CDR2 from the germline V gene are SGHRS and YFSETQ. The CDR3, as DNA: TGCGCCAGCGGCTTGGAGCGGGCCCGCACAGATACGCAGTATTTT. It translates to CASGLERARTDTQYF.

The J gene is TRBJ2-3, the V gene TRBV15; 8 bases fit TRBD2. The length of the CDR3 is 19 residues. Germline CDR1 LNHNV, CDR2 YYDKDF (reference sequence). J gave up 0 bases and V 0 bases, and 11 bases lay outside the gene matches. In DNA, the CDR3 is TGTGCCACCAGCAGAGATTACAGCGGGGGCACATCTAGCACAGATACGCAGTATTTT. Translated, it gives CATSRDYSGGTSSTDTQYF.

This clone occurred a few times. The chain recombines TRBV19 with TRBJ2-1; no definite D call. The CDR3 is made up of 16 amino acids. V lost 3 bases to trimming and J lost 0 bases, with 12 bases between them. The germline V gene has CDR1 LNHDA and CDR2 SQIVND (reference sequence). The CDR3 spells CASSIGGAFSYNEQFF. As DNA, the CDR3 is TGTGCCAGTAGTATCGGTGGTGCCTTCTCCTACAATGAGCAGTTCTTC.

This clone was seen a few times. Distinct nucleotide sequences in the sample also encode this CDR3. The chain employs TRBV20-1 and TRBJ2-3; no reliable D call. The CDR3 runs 11 residues. CDR1 and CDR2 (germline): DFQATT, SNEGSKA (reference sequence). The ends were cut back, 5 bases at V and 0 bases at J, with 3 bases in the middle. The CDR3 spells CSAQSTDTQYF. In nucleotides, the CDR3 is TGCAGTGCTCAGAGCACAGATACGCAGTATTTT.

This clone has just a few counts. The chain links TRBV10-3 to TRBJ2-1; 7 bases fit TRBD2. V lost 8 bases and J lost 2; bases outside the gene matches: 6. The CDR3 runs to 14 residues. Germline-derived CDR1 and CDR2 are ENHRY and SYGVKD. CDR3 DNA: TGTGCCATCTCTCGGGGGGTCCCCTACAATGAGCAGTTCTTC. Its protein is CAISRGVPYNEQFF.

J is TRBJ1-5 and V is TRBV27; D might be TRBD1 (5 bases). This CDR3 is built from 17 residues. CDR1 MNHEY and CDR2 SMNVEV come from the germline V gene (reference sequence). The ends were cut back, 1 base at V and 4 bases at J, with 17 bases in the middle. CDR3 protein: CASSLFGVGGINQPQHF. The CDR3 bases are TGTGCCAGCAGTTTATTTGGGGTGGGGGGGATTAATCAGCCCCAGCATTTT.

This clone has a count of ten or more. V usage is TRBV4-1 and J usage is TRBJ1-2; no definite D call. The ends were cut back, 2 bases at V and 6 bases at J, with 13 bases in the middle. Germline V gene data show CDR1 as MGHRA and CDR2 as YSYEKL. The CDR3 extends over 14 amino acids. The CDR3 DNA sequence: TGCGCCAGCAGCCAACTGGGCCTGGCCGATGGCTACACCTTC. Protein: CASSQLGLADGYTF.

The CDR3 region is CASSDTGVGETQYF. CDR3 coding DNA: TGTGCCAGCAGCGATACAGGGGTCGGAGAGACCCAGTACTTC. The chain joins TRBV9 to TRBJ2-5; TRBD1 agrees at 7 bases. Germline V gene lookup returns CDR1 SGDLS and CDR2 YYNGEE. V dropped 3 bases and J dropped 4; count of bases not matched to a gene: 6. The CDR3 runs 14 residues.

This clone has only a few counts. The chain employs TRBV2 and TRBJ2-2; no firm D call. Germline V gives CDR1 SNHLY, CDR2 FYNNEI. This CDR3 spans 11 amino acids. V was trimmed by 2 bases and J by 9 bases, leaving 4 bases between them. CDR3 sequence (DNA): TGTGCCAGCAGTGAATATAGGGAGCTGTTTTTT. It translates to CASSEYRELFF.

This chain connects TRBV6-5 to TRBJ2-7; 7 positions agree with TRBD1. The CDR3 sequence is 15 residues long. After removal of 6 bases from V and 1 base from J, the junction contained 9 bases not matched to a gene. The germline CDR1 and CDR2 sequences are MNHEY and SVGAGI. CDR3 in amino acids: CASSAPGQVSYEQYF. DNA of the CDR3: TGTGCCAGCAGCGCCCCCGGACAGGTGTCCTACGAGCAGTACTTC.

This clone came up a few times. The chain uses TRBV5-1 and TRBJ2-5, with 7 positions matching TRBD2. With 4 bases clipped from V and 1 base from J, the junction kept 10 bases outside the gene matches. Germline loops: CDR1 SGHRS, CDR2 YFSETQ. The CDR3 spans 16 residues. The CDR3 nucleotides are TGCGCCAGCAGCCCGTTACTAGCGCCTCCCCAAGAGACCCAGTACTTC. This codes for CASSPLLAPPQETQYF. The full variable domain, its missing parts supplied by reference TRBV5-1 and TRBJ2-5, is KAGVTQTPRYLIKTRGQQVTLSCSPISGHRSVSWYQQTPGQGLQFLFEYFSETQRNKGNFPGRFSGRQFSNSRSEMNVSTLELGDSALYLCASSPLLAPPQETQYFGPGTRLLVL.